This entry is about one T cell receptor beta chain. Its cognate antigen is unknown. The V end lost 1 base, the J end lost 5 bases, and 8 bases lay between the germline ends. Germline V lookup: CDR1 LGHDT, CDR2 YNNKEL (reference sequence). The CDR3 totals 13 residues. This specimen belongs to a study of Ad26.COV2.S vaccination and SARS-CoV-2 variants. Study in general: The donor was enrolled in the Ad26.COV2.S arm of the COV1001 trial. Ad26.COV2.S given intramuscularly, once or twice 56 days apart. Notes on the study in general: Researchers cautioned that TCR breadth and depth analyses may have underestimated total T cell responses.

Treatment in this sample: some 20 received Ad26.COV2.S at low or high dose, single or two shots; several received placebo; per-sample allocation not given. The samples date from day 63 after the first vaccine or placebo injection. Clones were sequenced by immunoSEQ multiplex PCR, and TCRdb holds only the in-frame ones, with some missing. The table lists about 680,000 clones, about 89% of them singletons. The specimen was peripheral blood, collected in a trial of Ad26.COV2.S vaccine versus placebo. This clonotype originated in a person between 18 and 59 years old who received the Ad26.COV2.S COVID-19 vaccine or a placebo. The chain combines TRBV3-1 (or the pseudogene TRBV3-2) with TRBJ1-2, with TRBD1 as a possible D gene (5 bases). The CDR3 DNA reads as TGTGCCAGCAGCCAAGTTGGGGGGTATGGCTACACCTTC. It yields the protein CASSQVGGYGYTF.